This T cell receptor (beta chain) was sequenced during a study of CD8+ T cells in alopecia areata. Overall study: Treatment of the treated patients consisted of oral tofacitinib, 5 to 10 mg twice daily.

This CDR3 has 15 residues. Germline V CDR1 and CDR2: PRHDT, FYEKMQ (reference sequence). J lost 2 bases, V lost 0 bases, and 2 bases had no gene match. RNA extraction was followed by reverse transcription into cDNA, which acted as the sequencing template. This table comes from immunoSEQ multiplex PCR, and its TCRdb copy is limited to in-frame clones, with some not included. The sample contains some 180,000 clones, less than 70% of which appear only once. A remark on this clone: Its matching antigen is unknown.

The treatment is: oral pan-JAK inhibitor, 5-10 mg twice daily. Study outcomes and limitations: Scalp clonality and expanded CD8+ clones among the top 100 were significantly decreased by tofacitinib. Given one nonresponder, whether baseline CD8+ expansion relates to response remains uncertain. Possibly as an HLA-related effect, TCR sharing across patients appeared less clear than in mice.

This sample comprised CD8+ T cells sorted from blood, obtained at week 24, from a patient treated with tofacitinib. The sequence derives from a human donor with alopecia areata. This sequence joins TRBV13 and TRBJ2-7; TRBD2 aligns across 9 bases. As DNA, the CDR3 is TGTGCCAGCAGCTTAGGGGCTAGCGGGACCTACGAGCAGTACTTC. Protein: CASSLGASGTYEQYF.